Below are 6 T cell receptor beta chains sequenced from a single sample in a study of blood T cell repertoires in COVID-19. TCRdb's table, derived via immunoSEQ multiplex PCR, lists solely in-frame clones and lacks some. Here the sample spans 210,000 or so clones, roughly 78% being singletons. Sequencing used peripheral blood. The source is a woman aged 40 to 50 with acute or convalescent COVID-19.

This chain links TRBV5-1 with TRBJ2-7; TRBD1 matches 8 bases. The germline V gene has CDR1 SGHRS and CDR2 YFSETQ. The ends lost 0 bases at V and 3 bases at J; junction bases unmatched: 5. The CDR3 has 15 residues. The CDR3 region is CASSLVQGAFYEQYF. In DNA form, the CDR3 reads TGCGCCAGCAGCTTGGTTCAGGGGGCTTTCTACGAGCAGTACTTC.

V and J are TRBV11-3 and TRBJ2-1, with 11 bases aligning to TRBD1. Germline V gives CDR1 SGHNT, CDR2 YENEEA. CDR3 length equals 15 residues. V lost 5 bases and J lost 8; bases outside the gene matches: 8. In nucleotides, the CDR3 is TGTGCCAGCAGCATAGGACAGGGGGCAATGGATGAGCAGTTCTTC. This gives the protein CASSIGQGAMDEQFF.

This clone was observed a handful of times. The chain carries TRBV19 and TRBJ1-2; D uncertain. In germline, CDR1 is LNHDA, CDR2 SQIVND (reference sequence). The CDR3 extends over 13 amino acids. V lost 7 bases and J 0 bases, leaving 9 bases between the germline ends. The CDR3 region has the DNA TGTGCCAGTAATACAGCAACTAACTATGGCTACACCTTC. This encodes CASNTATNYGYTF.

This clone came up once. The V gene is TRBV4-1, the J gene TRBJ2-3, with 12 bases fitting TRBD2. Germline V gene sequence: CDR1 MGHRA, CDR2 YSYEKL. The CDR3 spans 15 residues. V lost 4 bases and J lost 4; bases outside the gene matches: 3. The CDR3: CASSPSSGGADTQYF. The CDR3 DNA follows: TGCGCCAGCAGCCCCTCTAGCGGGGGGGCAGATACGCAGTATTTT.

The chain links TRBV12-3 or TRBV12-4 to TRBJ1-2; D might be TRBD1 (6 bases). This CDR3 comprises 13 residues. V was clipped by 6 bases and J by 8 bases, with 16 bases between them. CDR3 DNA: TGTGCCAGCAGCCTAACAGGGATAGAGGGCTACACCTTC. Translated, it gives CASSLTGIEGYTF.

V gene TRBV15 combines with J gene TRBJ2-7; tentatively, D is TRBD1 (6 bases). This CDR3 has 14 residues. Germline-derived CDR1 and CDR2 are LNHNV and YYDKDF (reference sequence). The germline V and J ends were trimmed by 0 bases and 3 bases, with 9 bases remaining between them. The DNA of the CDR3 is TGTGCCACCAGCAGAGAAAGGGGGTACTACGAGCAGTACTTC. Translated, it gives CATSRERGYYEQYF.